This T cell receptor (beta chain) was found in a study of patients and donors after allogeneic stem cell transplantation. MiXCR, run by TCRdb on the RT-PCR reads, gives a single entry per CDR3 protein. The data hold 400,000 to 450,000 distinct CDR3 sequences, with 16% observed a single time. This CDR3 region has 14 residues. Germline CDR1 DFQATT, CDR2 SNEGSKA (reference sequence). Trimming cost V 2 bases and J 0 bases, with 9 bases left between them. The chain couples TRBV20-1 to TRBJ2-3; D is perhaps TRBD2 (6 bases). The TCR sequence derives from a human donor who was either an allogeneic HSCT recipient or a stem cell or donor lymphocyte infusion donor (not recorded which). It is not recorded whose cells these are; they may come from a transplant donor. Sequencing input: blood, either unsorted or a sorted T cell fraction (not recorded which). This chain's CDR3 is CSARWRGSTDTQYF. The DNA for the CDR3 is TGCAGTGCTAGATGGCGGGGAAGCACAGATACGCAGTATTTT.